This entry describes one T cell receptor (beta chain). Amplification of the TCR beta CDR3 (from genomic DNA) was done by two-round multiplex PCR. Initially, in first-round PCR, primers specific to each TRBV and TRBJ gene were used. TCRdb independently ran MiXCR on the multiplex PCR reads; one entry per CDR3 protein. Of over 8,500 distinct CDR3 sequences listed, approximately 60% were seen once; the top ten hold approximately 20%. This entry comes from a study of prognosis after radiotherapy for stage I lung cancer. Turning to the study itself: Patients numbered about a dozen men and 5 or 6 women, aged about 53 to 85 with a median of about 72 years. As radiotherapy, SBRT was administered in 3 to 5 fractions with a biologically effective dose of at least 100 Gy.

Germline CDR1 SNHLY, CDR2 FYNNEI. Trimming stripped 6 bases from V and 11 bases from J, with 14 bases between. This CDR3 region has 12 residues. The patient cohort was node-negative on CT and PET/CT, with no prior chemotherapy, radiotherapy or other malignancies. Source: PBMCs, taken before or after stereotactic body radiation therapy (not recorded which). The genes are TRBV2 and TRBJ2-1; maybe TRBD1 (6 bases). This TCR was recovered from a donor aged 50 or older with non-small cell lung cancer. The CDR3 sequence: CASRATGRKQFF. For the CDR3, the DNA is TGTGCCAGCAGGGCTACAGGGCGAAAGCAGTTCTTC.